This TCR beta chain was sequenced in a study of blood T cell repertoires in COVID-19. Study-wide context: COVID-19 samples, acute and convalescent, were from the United States, Italy and Spain. T cells, B-cell-depleted T cells, or PBMCs supplied cDNA or gDNA.

As originally analysed: Cell counts per sample came from amplifying reference gene primers. This table comes from immunoSEQ multiplex PCR, and its TCRdb copy is limited to in-frame clones, with some not included. V and J calls and clone size are copied from that table; D and trimming were computed from the DNA. Of about 150,000 clones in the sample, 81% were seen once. The CDR3 length is 16 residues. Germline V gene data show CDR1 as SGHDT and CDR2 as YYEEEE. V was clipped by 4 bases and J by 1 base, with 14 bases between them. The sequenced sample was peripheral blood. This TCR came from a woman aged 55-70 years with active or convalescent COVID-19. The J gene is TRBJ2-2, the V gene TRBV5-6; a weak D match, TRBD1 (5 bases). The CDR3 DNA reads TGTGCCAGCAGCACTGGAGACAGTCTGAACACCGGGGAGCTGTTTTTT. Translating it yields CASSTGDSLNTGELFF.